The 22 T cell receptor beta chains listed next were all sequenced from one sample in a study of tumor-infiltrating lymphocytes in oesophageal squamous cell carcinoma. TCRdb itself ran the PCR reads through MiXCR, one entry per CDR3 protein. The table lists 9,500 to 15,000 distinct CDR3 sequences, around 57% of them singletons, with under 35% in the top ten. The sequencing input was esophageal tumor tissue. These receptors were taken from a female donor with esophageal squamous cell carcinoma.

A word on this clonotype: The CDR3 does not close with the conserved phenylalanine or tryptophan, likely indicating a read error. The DNA is omitted, as the CDR3 cannot be located on it reliably, and the CDR3 follows TCRdb's listing. The chain has TRBV6-6 and TRBJ2-1; the table's TRBD1 call for D was not verified on the DNA. The CDR3 sequence runs 14 residues, both termini included. Germline loops: CDR1 MNHNY, CDR2 SVGAGI (reference sequence). The CDR3 reads CASSYGQGGYTFGS.

As regards this clonotype: Here the CDR3 omits its conserved ending phenylalanine or tryptophan, so a read error is the likely source. No DNA is shown, since the ends of the CDR3 on it are uncertain; the CDR3 is the one TCRdb lists. CDR3 region: CASSLEAVYGYTFGS. The J gene is TRBJ2-7, the V gene TRBV7-2; no DNA check was done on the table's D call, TRBD1. The germline CDR1 and CDR2 sequences are SGHTA and FQGNSA. The CDR3 spans 15 amino acids, including both terminal residues.

The chain uses TRBV6-8 and TRBJ2-3; no clear D. V dropped 7 bases and J dropped 4 bases, with 15 bases sitting between them. The V gene's germline CDR1 is MNHGY and CDR2 SAAAGT. This CDR3 comprises 14 residues. The CDR3 DNA reads TGTGCCAGCACTACGACGACCGCAGCAGATACGCAGTATTTT. Protein product: CASTTTTAADTQYF.

The DNA for the CDR3 is TGTGCCAGCAGCTCTCAGCTAGCGGGAGTGGGTGAGCAGTTCTTC. Encoded protein: CASSSQLAGVGEQFF. The gene calls are TRBV12-3 or TRBV12-4 and TRBJ2-1; 10 nucleotides agree with TRBD2. CDR3 length: 15 residues. V was clipped by 6 bases and J by 9 bases; unmatched bases: 11.

This clonotype was picked up a small number of times. The chain couples TRBV7-2 to TRBJ2-7, with TRBD2 matching 13 bases. With the DNA end fitting TRBJ2-5 better, the J assignment may be wrong. The CDR3 consists of 16 residues. Germline CDR1 reads SGHTA; CDR2 reads FQGNSA. CDR3: CASSSRLAGGHETQYF. In DNA, the CDR3 is TGTGCCAGCAGCTCTCGACTAGCGGGAGGTCACGAGACCCAGTACTTC.

V usage is TRBV7-3 and J usage is TRBJ2-3, with D possibly being TRBD2 (6 bases). The DNA end is a closer match to TRBJ2-7, so the J assignment may be wrong. The CDR3 totals 13 residues. The germline V gene has CDR1 SGHTA and CDR2 FQGTGA. The CDR3 nucleotides are TGTGCCAGCATCGGCGGGACCTCCTACGAGCAGTACTTC. Translating it yields CASIGGTSYEQYF.

The J gene is TRBJ2-7, the V gene TRBV7-2; a possible D gene is TRBD2 (6 bases). The J call may be faulty, since TRBJ2-5 better matches the DNA end. Germline lookup yields CDR1 SGHTA and CDR2 FQGNSA. This CDR3 region has 14 residues. CDR3 DNA: TGTGCCAGCAGCTCCCCGACTAGATCGGAGACCCAGTACTTC. Translated: CASSSPTRSETQYF.

A note on this clonotype: The germline gene is not matched at one end of the junction; a read error may be the cause. The chain carries TRBV6-6 and TRBJ2-5; 13 nucleotides align to TRBD2. CDR3 length: 12 amino acids. Germline V gene data show CDR1 as MNHNY and CDR2 as SVGAGI (reference sequence). The CDR3 DNA sequence: TGTGCCAGCAGCTTGGGACTAGCGGGAATGAGCTTC. It yields the protein CASSLGLAGMSF.

This clonotype has just a few counts. The rearrangement joins TRBV5-4 to TRBJ2-7, with 11 bases matching TRBD2. The germline V gene has CDR1 SGHNT and CDR2 YYREEE (reference sequence). After removal of 4 bases from V and 3 bases from J, the junction contained 6 bases not matched to a gene. The CDR3 loop spans 15 amino acids. Here the CDR3 DNA reads TGTGCCAGCAGCGGTACCGGGACTAGCGGCTACGAGCAGTACTTC. Amino acids: CASSGTGTSGYEQYF.

To note about this clonotype: Germline is not matched at one junction end, which may reflect a read error. The chain is built from TRBV6-1 and TRBJ2-6; a weak D match, TRBD2 (6 bases). This CDR3 is built from 17 residues. Germline V gene sequence: CDR1 MNHNS, CDR2 SASEGT. The CDR3 nucleotides read TGTGCCATCAGTGACGGGAGACGAGAGTCTGGGGCCAACGTCCTGACTTTC. Translating it yields CAISDGRRESGANVLTF.

The rearrangement joins TRBV24-1 to TRBJ2-7, with 9 bases matching TRBD1. V lost 9 bases and J lost 2; bases outside the gene matches: 4. Germline V gene data show CDR1 as KGHDR and CDR2 as SFDVKD. The CDR3 contains 13 residues. CDR3 bases: TGTGCCACCGGAAGGGACAGGGCCTACGAGCAGTACTTC. This translates into CATGRDRAYEQYF.

This chain connects TRBV7-2 to TRBJ2-5; 7 bases are shared with TRBD1. V trimming: 5 bases; J trimming: 6 bases; junction bases outside the gene matches: 9. CDR1 is SGHTA and CDR2 is FQGNSA in the germline V gene. The CDR3 length is 14 residues. The CDR3 sequence: CASSARQGVKTQYF. The CDR3 nucleotides read TGTGCCAGCAGCGCAAGACAGGGAGTAAAGACCCAGTACTTC.

This clonotype was detected many times. The chain combines TRBV4-2 with TRBJ2-2; 7 bases fit TRBD2. This CDR3 has 19 residues. Per the germline V gene, CDR1 is LGHNA and CDR2 is YNFKEQ. Germline trimming cut 1 base from V and 2 bases from J; bases unmatched to any gene: 13. DNA of the CDR3: TGTGCCAGCAGCCAAGGGGAAGCGTCCGGGAGGTTAAACACCGGGGAGCTGTTTTTT. It is translated as CASSQGEASGRLNTGELFF.

The rearrangement links TRBV18 to TRBJ1-1; 7 nucleotides agree with TRBD2. The DNA end favors TRBJ2-3, so the J call may be wrong. This CDR3 is built from 15 residues. The germline V gene has CDR1 KGHSH and CDR2 LQKENI. Here the CDR3 reads CASSPRQGGSDTQYF. The CDR3 DNA is TGTGCCAGCTCACCACGCCAGGGAGGGTCAGATACGCAGTATTTT.

CDR3 coding DNA: TGTGCCAGCAGCTTTGGCCCAGGGGATACGCAGTATTTT. It is translated as CASSFGPGDTQYF. This chain links TRBV7-3 with TRBJ2-1; TRBD1 might be the D (5 bases). The tail of the sequence fits TRBJ2-3 better, so the J call may be wrong. Germline values: CDR1 SGHTA, CDR2 FQGTGA. This CDR3 is built from 13 residues.

The chain couples TRBV24-1 to TRBJ2-7, with D unclear. Gene TRBJ2-5 matches the end of the DNA better, so the J call may be wrong. CDR3 size: 12 residues. Looked up from germline, CDR1 is KGHDR and CDR2 is SFDVKD. The CDR3 here is CATSAPQETQYF. CDR3 nucleotides: TGTGCCACCAGTGCCCCTCAAGAGACCCAGTACTTC.

This clonotype was seen more than once but under ten times. The V gene is TRBV12-3 or TRBV12-4, the J gene TRBJ2-5; TRBD1 aligns across 11 bases. The DNA end is more similar to TRBJ2-7, so the J call may be wrong. This CDR3 region has 16 residues. CDR3 nucleotides: TGTGCCAGCAGTTTAGGCGGGACAGGGGGGACCTACGAGCAGTACTTC. Its translation is CASSLGGTGGTYEQYF.

This clonotype was observed many times. V gene TRBV7-6 combines with J gene TRBJ2-1; 12 bases are a match to TRBD2. The trim removed 1 base at V and 8 bases at J, leaving 12 bases unmatched. CDR3 length: 18 amino acids. Looked up from germline, CDR1 is SGHVS and CDR2 is FNYEAQ. CDR3 coding DNA: TGTGCCAGCAGCTTAGGGTGGCTAGCGGGAGGGCACAGGCATGAGCAGTTCTTC. Translated, it gives CASSLGWLAGGHRHEQFF.

This clonotype has a handful of counts. This rearrangement joins TRBV7-2 to TRBJ2-3; TRBD2 might be the D (6 bases). CDR1 and CDR2 from the germline V gene are SGHTA and FQGNSA. With 5 bases removed from V and 3 bases from J, the gap between germline ends came to 12 bases. CDR3 size: 14 residues. CDR3 sequence reads: CASSQNGRTDTQYF. CDR3 coding DNA: TGTGCCAGCAGCCAAAACGGGAGAACAGATACGCAGTATTTT.

This clonotype was picked up many times. The chain links TRBV5-5 to TRBJ2-7; no reliable D call. The CDR3 runs to 13 residues. Germline CDR1 reads SGHKS; CDR2 reads YYEKEE (reference sequence). Deletions cut 3 bases from V and 5 bases from J, with 12 bases between. The CDR3 nucleotides are TGTGCCAGCAGCTCCCTGACCGGTGACGAGCAGTACTTC. It specifies CASSSLTGDEQYF.

The table lists this clonotype with many counts. The chain couples TRBV11-2 to TRBJ2-2; D is unclear. Trimming pared 0 bases from V and 4 bases from J, leaving 9 bases between. The CDR3 spans 15 residues. Germline CDR1 reads SGHAT; CDR2 reads FQNNGV. The CDR3 loop reads CASSLDYPLTGELFF. Here the CDR3 DNA reads TGTGCCAGCAGCTTAGATTATCCGCTCACCGGGGAGCTGTTTTTT.

V usage is TRBV10-3 and J usage is TRBJ2-7; tentative D call: TRBD1 (5 bases). The CDR3 totals 14 residues. Germline CDR1 and CDR2: ENHRY and SYGVKD. Trimming stripped 1 base from V and 5 bases from J, with 12 bases between. CDR3 in DNA: TGTGCCATCAGTGAGTGGCAGGGTAGCCACGAGCAGTACTTC. Protein sequence: CAISEWQGSHEQYF.